The text below deals with one TCR beta chain. This sample is drawn from a study of blood T cell repertoires in COVID-19. TCRdb keeps only in-frame clones here, not all; method: immunoSEQ multiplex PCR. The sample includes 85,000 to 90,000 clones, 75% to 90% of them seen just once. This TCR derives from an elderly woman with active or convalescent COVID-19. Sequenced sample: peripheral blood.

The CDR3 region has the DNA TGTGCCAGCAGTGACCCGGGACAGGGATTCGCTGAAGCTTTCTTT. As protein: CASSDPGQGFAEAFF. V is TRBV25-1 and J is TRBJ1-1; 9 bases agree with TRBD1. V dropped 3 bases and J dropped 6; count of bases not matched to a gene: 8. Germline assignment: CDR1 MGHDK and CDR2 SYGVNS. The CDR3 is 15 amino acids.